The 7 T cell receptor beta chains below were found in one sample sequenced in a study of cytomegalovirus exposure and HLA in healthy donors (dated by TCRdb to between 2016 and 2019). The library was generated by the immunoSEQ multiplex PCR assay. Imported from immuneACCESS, the table was reduced by TCRdb to in-frame sequences with V and J called. These copies leave out some clones; in studies compared against another copy, an unresolved V gene accounts for under half, and the cause of the remainder is not known. For this sample there are 250,000 to 300,000 clones; 90% appear just once. More than 0.35% of the sample lies in the top ten. Input material: PBMCs. Receptors originate from a woman under 30 in good health and CMV-seronegative.

This clone was detected only once. V gene TRBV15 combines with J gene TRBJ2-3; possibly TRBD2 for D (6 bases). The V end was cut by 8 bases, the J end by 2 bases, with 14 bases between. CDR3 length equals 14 residues. The germline V gene encodes CDR1 LNHNV and CDR2 YYDKDF (reference sequence). In DNA, the CDR3 is TGTGCCACCGGCTCGGACTATCACACAGATACGCAGTATTTT. It specifies CATGSDYHTDTQYF.

The V gene is TRBV2, the J gene TRBJ1-1; no clear D. CDR1 is SNHLY, CDR2 FYNNEI, per germline. The CDR3 contains 14 residues. Trimming took 3 bases from V and 3 from J, leaving 11 bases between them. In nucleotides, the CDR3 is TGTGCCAGCAGTGATCTCGTTCGGGACACTGAAGCTTTCTTT. It is translated as CASSDLVRDTEAFF.

This rearrangement joins TRBV7-9 to TRBJ2-5; D is perhaps TRBD1 (6 bases). This CDR3 is built from 15 residues. Per the germline V gene, CDR1 is SEHNR and CDR2 is FQNEAQ (reference sequence). V gave up 5 bases and J gave up 0 bases, with 13 bases separating them. The CDR3 here is CASSRNQGYQETQYF. CDR3 bases: TGTGCCAGCAGCCGCAATCAGGGGTACCAAGAGACCCAGTACTTC.

This clone was recorded once. The chain employs TRBV4-1 and TRBJ2-3, with TRBD1 identical over 11 bases. Germline CDR1 is MGHRA and CDR2 is YSYEKL. V gave up 1 base and J gave up 4 bases; unmatched junction bases: 7. CDR3 length equals 17 residues. For the CDR3, the DNA is TGCGCCAGCAGCCAAGCGAGAGGACAGGGGGCCCCAGATACGCAGTATTTT. It encodes CASSQARGQGAPDTQYF.

The V call is TRBV28, the J call TRBJ2-7; the D is unclear. This CDR3 has 15 residues. The germline V gene has CDR1 MDHEN and CDR2 SYDVKM. V was trimmed by 4 bases and J by 0 bases, leaving 13 bases between them. CDR3 nucleotides: TGTGCCAGCAGTTGGGTCGCCCCTAGCTCCTACGAGCAGTACGTC. It encodes CASSWVAPSSYEQYV.

The chain has TRBV2 and TRBJ1-5; TRBD1 matches 9 bases. The CDR3 has 16 residues. The germline CDR1 and CDR2 sequences are SNHLY and FYNNEI. V shed 3 bases and J 4 bases; nucleotides not matched to a gene: 7. The CDR3 region has the DNA TGTGCCAGCAGTGAGACAGGGGGGGCCTGGAATCAGCCCCAGCATTTT. The encoded protein is CASSETGGAWNQPQHF.

V and J are TRBV5-1 and TRBJ2-5; 10 bases map to TRBD2. After removal of 3 bases from V and 5 bases from J, the junction contained 4 bases not matched to a gene. Germline V gene lookup returns CDR1 SGHRS and CDR2 YFSETQ. The CDR3 is 14 amino acids. The CDR3 is CASSYISGGETQYF. For the CDR3, the DNA is TGCGCCAGCAGCTATATTAGCGGGGGGGAGACCCAGTACTTC.